One and the same sample provided the 21 T cell receptor beta chains below, sequenced in a study of radiation and T cells in renal cell carcinoma. Treatment: 15 Gy SBRT to primary tumor, nephrectomy 4 weeks later. Generated by immunoSEQ multiplex PCR, the TCRdb table keeps only in-frame clones and is missing some. Of about 15,000 clones listed, around three fifths were seen once; the top ten hold around 29%. Here the sequenced sample was tumor tissue, taken from a patient whose treatment included radiotherapy and nephrectomy. All receptors come from a woman aged 65 to 85 with renal cell carcinoma.

The J gene is TRBJ2-7, the V gene TRBV7-2, with 11 bases fitting TRBD2. V lost 3 bases to trimming and J lost 2 bases; unmatched junction nucleotides: 3. The CDR3 runs 15 residues. The V gene's germline CDR1 is SGHTA and CDR2 FQGNSA. The CDR3 spells CASSLVAGGTYEQYF. The CDR3 region has the DNA TGTGCCAGCAGCTTGGTAGCGGGGGGGACCTACGAGCAGTACTTC.

This clone is judged large. This rearrangement joins TRBV20-1 to TRBJ1-1; D is unresolved. This CDR3 is 11 amino acids long. The V end lost 0 bases, the J end lost 7 bases, and 6 bases lay between the germline ends. Germline loops: CDR1 DFQATT, CDR2 SNEGSKA (reference sequence). CDR3 DNA: TGCAGTGCTAGAGATTGGGGTGAAGCTTTCTTT. Protein: CSARDWGEAFF.

The chain employs TRBV5-6 and TRBJ1-1; D unclear. V lost 1 base and J lost 0, with 4 bases in between. This CDR3 is 13 amino acids long. Germline V gene sequence: CDR1 SGHDT, CDR2 YYEEEE. CDR3 amino acids: CASSLTVNTEAFF. The CDR3 region has the DNA TGTGCCAGCAGCTTGACAGTGAACACTGAAGCTTTCTTT.

In its sample, this clone was seen once. The chain couples TRBV7-2 to TRBJ2-3; D not certain. V dropped 1 base and J dropped 6 bases, with 8 bases sitting between them. Per germline, CDR1 SGHTA and CDR2 FQGNSA. The CDR3 runs to 13 residues. The CDR3 region is CASSLGGEDTQYF. The CDR3 coding sequence is TGTGCCAGCAGCTTAGGAGGAGAGGATACGCAGTATTTT.

The chain is built from TRBV6-6 and TRBJ1-5, with 7 bases fitting TRBD1. The CDR3 runs 15 residues. The V segment lost 4 bases and the J segment 0 bases; nucleotides outside the gene matches: 3. Germline CDR1 reads MNHNY; CDR2 reads SVGAGI (reference sequence). The CDR3 bases are TGTGCCAGCAGTTTGGGACAGTATAGCAATCAGCCCCAGCATTTT. Its translation: CASSLGQYSNQPQHF.

The J gene is TRBJ1-2, the V gene TRBV28; possible D gene TRBD1, 5 bases. Between the trimmed V and J ends, which lost 6 bases and 4 bases, there was a span of 12 bases. This CDR3 is built from 13 residues. CDR1 MDHEN and CDR2 SYDVKM come from the germline V gene. This chain's CDR3 is CASSLGGFYGYTF. The CDR3 coding sequence is TGTGCCAGCAGCCTCGGGGGGTTCTATGGCTACACCTTC.

The chain recombines TRBV18 with TRBJ2-5; the D call may be TRBD1 or TRBD2 (5 bases each). The CDR3 has 15 residues. V lost 2 bases and J lost 3, with 13 bases in between. The germline V gene has CDR1 KGHSH and CDR2 LQKENI. In DNA, the CDR3 is TGTGCCAGCTCACCAGTCGGGACCTCTAAAGAGACCCAGTACTTC. Translating it yields CASSPVGTSKETQYF.

This clone was found a few times. This chain joins TRBV11-1 and TRBJ1-6; D might be TRBD1 (5 bases). V was trimmed by 4 bases and J by 7 bases, leaving 14 bases between them. From germline, CDR1 is SGHAT and CDR2 FQDESV (reference sequence). The CDR3 has 15 residues. Here the CDR3 reads CASSSTTEGNSPLHF. The CDR3 bases are TGTGCCAGCAGCTCGACGACAGAAGGCAATTCACCCCTCCACTTT.

V gene TRBV6-1 combines with J gene TRBJ2-7, with TRBD2 identical over 7 bases. This CDR3 region has 13 residues. Germline CDR1 reads MNHNS; CDR2 reads SASEGT. Trimming took 7 bases from V and 3 from J; bases not matched to a gene: 6. This chain's CDR3 is CASKVAGSYEQYF. DNA of the CDR3: TGTGCCAGCAAGGTAGCGGGCAGCTACGAGCAGTACTTC.

The CDR3 spells CASGRNTDYTF. In DNA, the CDR3 is TGTGCCAGCGGACGCAACACTGACTACACCTTC. The gene calls are TRBV28 and TRBJ1-2; D not certain. Germline V gene data show CDR1 as MDHEN and CDR2 as SYDVKM. Trimming left V 8 bases short and J 10 bases short, with 14 bases between. The CDR3 runs to 11 residues.

In this sample, this clone turned up a few times. The chain combines TRBV7-3 with TRBJ1-1; D gene ambiguous. There are 13 residues in the CDR3. V shed 5 bases and J shed 2 bases, with 9 bases lying between them. The germline gives CDR1 SGHTA, CDR2 FQGTGA. CDR3 residues: CASSLEINTEAFF. CDR3 bases: TGTGCCAGCAGCCTGGAAATTAACACTGAAGCTTTCTTT.

CDR3: CVTGQGGYEQYF. For the CDR3, the DNA is TGTGTCACGGGACAGGGGGGTTACGAGCAGTACTTC. The V call is TRBV28, the J call TRBJ2-7; 11 bases are shared with TRBD1. CDR3 size: 12 residues. Germline CDR1 and CDR2: MDHEN and SYDVKM. The entire variable domain, with the rest obtained from reference TRBV28 and TRBJ2-7, is as follows: DVKVTQSSRYLVKRTGEKVFLECVQDMDHENMFWYRQDPGLGLRLIYFSYDVKMKEKGDIPEGYSVSREKKERFSLILESASTNQTSMYLCVTGQGGYEQYFGPGTRLTVT.

This clone appeared a few times. CDR3 DNA sequence: TGTGCCAGCAGCCAGGACAGGATTTCACCCCTCCACTTT. Protein product: CASSQDRISPLHF. The V and J genes are TRBV5-4 and TRBJ1-6, with 7 bases aligning to TRBD1. Germline V gene data show CDR1 as SGHNT and CDR2 as YYREEE (reference sequence). The trim removed 4 bases at V and 9 bases at J, leaving 4 bases unmatched. This CDR3 contains 13 residues.

This clone was counted a few times. The chain is built from TRBV6-5 and TRBJ1-6; TRBD1 matches at 7 bases. The V segment lost 4 bases and the J segment 9 bases; nucleotides outside the gene matches: 9. Looked up from germline, CDR1 is MNHEY and CDR2 is SVGAGI. This CDR3 contains 15 residues. CDR3 sequence (DNA): TGTGCCAGCAGTTTCTCGCGACAGGGACGTTCACCCCTCCACTTT. This codes for CASSFSRQGRSPLHF.

The V gene is TRBV7-2, the J gene TRBJ2-1; 12 bases fit TRBD1. The CDR3 runs 14 residues. Germline V CDR1 and CDR2: SGHTA, FQGNSA. V lost 7 bases and J lost 7; bases outside the gene matches: 5. As DNA, the CDR3 is TGTGCCAGCAATAGGGACAGGGGGCCTAATGAGCAGTTCTTC. It yields the protein CASNRDRGPNEQFF.

This chain uses TRBV7-9 with TRBJ1-2, with D possibly matching TRBD1 (6 bases). Trimming left V 1 base short and J 6 bases short, with 18 bases between. Germline V CDR1 and CDR2: SEHNR, FQNEAQ (reference sequence). CDR3 length: 16 amino acids. In DNA, the CDR3 is TGTGCCAGCAGCTTAGTCTGGGAACAGGGTAATAATGGCTACACCTTC. Residues: CASSLVWEQGNNGYTF.

The chain has TRBV11-1 and TRBJ2-1; 8 nucleotides align to TRBD1. The V segment lost 7 bases and the J segment 4 bases; nucleotides outside the gene matches: 6. The CDR3 totals 14 residues. Looked up from germline, CDR1 is SGHAT and CDR2 is FQDESV (reference sequence). DNA of the CDR3: TGTGCCAGCATGGACAGGGTGAAGTACAATGAGCAGTTCTTC. Protein: CASMDRVKYNEQFF. The full variable domain, in which reference TRBV11-1 and TRBJ2-1 provide the parts outside the CDR3, is EAEVAQSPRYKITEKSQAVAFWCDPISGHATLYWYRQILGQGPELLVQFQDESVVDDSQLPKDRFSAERLKGVDSTLKIQPAELGDSAMYLCASMDRVKYNEQFFGPGTRLTVL.

The chain employs TRBV18 and TRBJ1-1, with D possibly matching TRBD1 (5 bases). CDR1 is KGHSH and CDR2 is LQKENI in the germline V gene. The V gene lost 5 bases and the J gene lost 1 base, with 17 bases spanning the gap. The CDR3 consists of 16 residues. DNA of the CDR3: TGTGCCAGCTCAACCGACAGAGTACCTAGGAACACTGAAGCTTTCTTT. Translating it yields CASSTDRVPRNTEAFF. Combining the CDR3 with reference TRBV18 and TRBJ1-1 gives the whole variable domain NAGVMQNPRHLVRRRGQEARLRCSPMKGHSHVYWYRQLPEEGLKFMVYLQKENIIDESGMPKERFSAEFPKEGPSILRIQQVVRGDSAAYFCASSTDRVPRNTEAFFGQGTRLTVV.

This clone has more than one count but fewer than ten. The CDR3 DNA follows: TGTGCCAGTAGTCCTAACCGGGACCTGAGTGTAGGTGAGCAGTTCTTC. Its translation is CASSPNRDLSVGEQFF. The chain is built from TRBV19 and TRBJ2-1; tentatively, D is TRBD1 or TRBD2 (5 bases each). Per germline, CDR1 LNHDA and CDR2 SQIVND (reference sequence). The germline V and J ends were trimmed by 5 bases and 9 bases, with 23 bases remaining between them. CDR3 length: 16 amino acids.

The rearrangement joins TRBV7-6 to TRBJ2-3, with D possibly being TRBD1 (6 bases). The length of the CDR3 is 18 residues. The ends were cut back, 3 bases at V and 2 bases at J, with 21 bases in the middle. CDR1 is SGHVS and CDR2 is FNYEAQ in the germline V gene. The CDR3 sequence: CASSFSGTNTRDTDTQYF. For the CDR3, the DNA is TGTGCCAGCAGCTTTTCAGGGACAAATACCCGGGACACAGATACGCAGTATTTT.

By sample share, this clone is medium-sized (0.01 to 0.1%). This chain uses TRBV4-1 with TRBJ2-7; 9 bases line up with TRBD1. The germline V gene encodes CDR1 MGHRA and CDR2 YSYEKL. V shed 3 bases and J 5 bases; nucleotides not matched to a gene: 8. This CDR3 is 15 amino acids long. The CDR3, as DNA: TGCGCCAGCAGCCAGACCGGGACAGGGTTCAACGAGCAGTACTTC. Translating it yields CASSQTGTGFNEQYF.